A single sample gave rise to the 10 T cell receptor beta chains below, sequenced in a study of Graves' ophthalmopathy and Graves' hyperthyroidism. The sequenced template was RNA, covering the TCR beta CDR3 region. RT-PCR in the first round used HTBI primers; a second-round multiplex PCR followed. TCRdb analysed the multiplex PCR reads with MiXCR anew, one entry per CDR3 protein. The sample holds 1 million to 1.3 million distinct CDR3 sequences, about 40% seen once. Sequencing input: peripheral blood or thyroid tissue (not recorded which). The receptor set was obtained from an adult man with Graves' hyperthyroidism.

In its sample, this clonotype was seen many times. J is TRBJ1-1 and V is TRBV12-3 or TRBV12-4, with a weak D call TRBD1 (5 bases). CDR3 length: 13 amino acids. V was cut by 3 bases and J by 3 bases, with 8 bases left in between. The CDR3: CASSLWGHTEAFF. CDR3 in DNA: TGTGCCAGCAGTTTGTGGGGCCACACTGAAGCTTTCTTT.

The chain links TRBV6-5 to TRBJ1-2; D unresolved. V lost 10 bases and J 4 bases, leaving 10 bases between the germline ends. The germline gives CDR1 MNHEY, CDR2 SVGAGI. This CDR3 comprises 11 residues. The CDR3 coding sequence is TGTGCCACCACCGGGTTCTATGGCTACACCTTC. It specifies CATTGFYGYTF.

The CDR3 bases are TGTGCCAGCATCCCTTTCGACTTCCAAGAGACCCAGTACTTC. Its translation is CASIPFDFQETQYF. The chain couples TRBV10-3 to TRBJ2-5, with D uncertain. This CDR3 region has 14 residues. Looked up from germline, CDR1 is ENHRY and CDR2 is SYGVKD. V lost 10 bases, J lost 1 base, and 16 bases lay in between.

Remarks on this clonotype: Since a much larger clone is just one base distant, this may be a read error. The gene calls are TRBV7-8 and TRBJ2-2; the match to TRBD1 covers 7 bases. This CDR3 is 16 amino acids long. Per the germline V gene, CDR1 is SGHVS and CDR2 is FQNEAQ. V gave up 6 bases and J gave up 3 bases; unmatched junction bases: 10. CDR3 coding DNA: TGTGCCAGCAGGTCTCACAGGGGCACGTACACCGGGGAGCTGTTTTTT. Protein: CASRSHRGTYTGELFF.

This clonotype was counted a few times. V is TRBV4-1 and J is TRBJ2-7, with 9 bases aligning to TRBD2. Germline V CDR1 and CDR2: MGHRA, YSYEKL. With 4 bases clipped from V and 3 bases from J, the junction kept 7 bases outside the gene matches. The CDR3 totals 15 residues. CDR3 DNA sequence: TGCGCCAGCAGCCTAGCGGGAGTAACCATCTACGAGCAGTACTTC. This gives the protein CASSLAGVTIYEQYF.

With respect to this clonotype: Being one base from a much bigger clone, this may be a read error. The chain combines TRBV7-9 with TRBJ2-5; D gene uncertain. Germline V gene lookup returns CDR1 SEHNR and CDR2 FQNEAQ (reference sequence). This CDR3 has 14 amino acids. Trimming pared 1 base from V and 4 bases from J, leaving 10 bases between. CDR3 bases: TGTGCCAGCAGCTTAGGTGGACCGGCAGAGACCCAGTACTTC. Protein product: CASSLGGPAETQYF.

In its sample, this clonotype was seen many times. V gene TRBV2 combines with J gene TRBJ1-4; 9 bases fit TRBD1. V lost 6 bases, J lost 8 bases, and 7 bases stayed unmatched. The germline CDR1 and CDR2 sequences are SNHLY and FYNNEI. This CDR3 comprises 14 residues. CDR3 region: CASSVQGAGEKLFF. CDR3 sequence (DNA): TGTGCCAGCAGCGTACAGGGGGCTGGAGAAAAACTGTTTTTT.

This clonotype was counted ten times or more. The rearrangement uses TRBV19 and TRBJ2-7, with a possible D match to TRBD2 (6 bases). The CDR3 runs to 14 residues. Deletions cut 6 bases from V and 5 bases from J, with 17 bases between. From germline, CDR1 is LNHDA and CDR2 SQIVND (reference sequence). The CDR3 DNA sequence: TGTGCCAGTAGGCCAGGGTGGCGGGAAGACGAGCAGTACTTC. Translating gives CASRPGWREDEQYF.

A note on this clonotype: The CDR3 does not close with the conserved phenylalanine or tryptophan, likely indicating a read error. The DNA is left out, because the CDR3 cannot be placed on it with certainty; the CDR3 is given as TCRdb lists it. The J gene is TRBJ2-7, the V gene TRBV29-1; the table gives TRBD2 as D, unverified against the DNA. CDR1 is SQVTM, CDR2 ANQGSEA, per germline. The CDR3 spans 9 residues, counting both ends. This CDR3 is CSVASGSTS.

Remarks on this clonotype: A read error is possible here, since a much larger clone lies one base away. V and J are TRBV7-8 and TRBJ2-7, with 10 bases aligning to TRBD1. Germline trimming cut 4 bases from V and 3 bases from J; bases unmatched to any gene: 6. Germline-derived CDR1 and CDR2 are SGHVS and FQNEAQ. The CDR3 covers 15 residues. In nucleotides, the CDR3 is TGTGCCAGCAGCTCGGGACAGGGGCATATCTACGAGCAGTACTTC. Translating gives CASSSGQGHIYEQYF.